Below, 17 T cell receptor beta chains from the same sample are listed, as sequenced in a study of CXCR3-negative and CXCR3-positive naive CD8 T cells. Points from the study as a whole: CXCR3-negative naive cells had less hydrophobic TRB CDR3s than did CXCR3-positive naive cells.

Preparation of TRB cDNA libraries relied on 5' RACE carrying UMI labels. TCRdb reprocessed the 5' RACE reads and keeps a single row for each CDR3 protein, giving no DNA. The sample data list under 60,000 distinct CDR3 sequences. For these receptors, no antigen is known. Sequencing was carried out using naive CXCR3+ CD8+ T cells from blood. Subset specified: CD45RO-CCR7+CD27+CD95- naive CD8+ T cells expressing CXCR3 (TNR3+). These receptors were collected from a human donor in good health. Some clones in this sample may be carry-over from other donors' samples.

J is TRBJ1-2 and V is TRBV29-1. This CDR3 comprises 14 residues. Germline CDR1 and CDR2: SQVTM and ANQGSEA. The CDR3 here is CSVNPMGPNYGYTF.

V usage is TRBV5-1 and J usage is TRBJ1-1. The CDR3 has 15 residues. Germline V gives CDR1 SGHRS, CDR2 YFSETQ. CDR3 residues: CASSLAVTLGTEAFF.

The rearrangement uses TRBV7-9 and TRBJ1-2. This CDR3 contains 13 residues. Per germline, CDR1 SEHNR and CDR2 FQNEAQ (reference sequence). CDR3 loop: CASSLERSYGYTF.

The CDR3 is CASSYSMGSVQETQYF. The rearrangement uses TRBV6-2 or TRBV6-3 and TRBJ2-5; without DNA, the TCRdb call of TRBD2 cannot be checked. Germline CDR1 is MNHEY and CDR2 is SVGEGT. This CDR3 comprises 16 residues.

J is TRBJ2-1 and V is TRBV5-1; TCRdb indicates TRBD1, and absent DNA this call remains unverified. Germline V gene sequence: CDR1 SGHRS, CDR2 YFSETQ. The CDR3 contains 16 residues. The CDR3 sequence: CASSSMTGLAYNEQFF.

The V and J genes are TRBV20-1 and TRBJ2-5; TCRdb's assignment of TRBD1 cannot be checked, as there is no DNA. The CDR3 length is 15 residues. Germline CDR1 and CDR2: DFQATT and SNEGSKA (reference sequence). CDR3 sequence reads: CSAKDRTNHVETQYF.

The V and J genes are TRBV4-3 and TRBJ1-1; the D call from TCRdb, TRBD1, cannot be confirmed without DNA. The CDR3 consists of 14 residues. Germline lookup yields CDR1 LGHNA and CDR2 YSLEER. Here the CDR3 reads CASSQEERDTEAFF.

V and J are TRBV29-1 and TRBJ2-5; TCRdb's D call of TRBD2 is untestable without DNA. Germline V gene lookup returns CDR1 SQVTM and CDR2 ANQGSEA. This CDR3 spans 11 amino acids. CDR3: CSAWARWTQYF.

The CDR3 here is CASSLFGEQYF. The chain carries TRBV7-2 and TRBJ2-7. CDR1 is SGHTA and CDR2 is FQGNSA in the germline V gene. This CDR3 contains 11 residues. The full variable domain, in which reference TRBV7-2 and TRBJ2-7 provide the parts outside the CDR3, is GAGVSQSPSNKVTEKGKDVELRCDPISGHTALYWYRQSLGQGLEFLIYFQGNSAPDKSGLPSDRFSAERTGGSVSTLTIQRTQQEDSAVYLCASSLFGEQYFGPGTRLTVT.

This chain links TRBV7-2 with TRBJ2-7; TCRdb selects TRBD1, and the lack of DNA leaves this call unchecked. From germline, CDR1 is SGHTA and CDR2 FQGNSA. This CDR3 contains 15 residues. CDR3 amino acids: CASSFFRDRGYEQYF.

The chain links TRBV29-1 to TRBJ1-3; TCRdb lists TRBD1, though no DNA is available to test this call. Per germline, CDR1 SQVTM and CDR2 ANQGSEA. CDR3 length equals 14 residues. Here the CDR3 reads CSDWDRGSGNTIYF.

The chain joins TRBV10-2 to TRBJ2-4; TCRdb's assignment of TRBD2 cannot be checked, as there is no DNA. Germline CDR1 and CDR2: WSHSY and SAAADI. This CDR3 region has 20 residues. CDR3 protein: CASSNREADETSGRENIQYF.

J is TRBJ2-5 and V is TRBV18; checking the TCRdb D call of TRBD2 is not possible without DNA. Looked up from germline, CDR1 is KGHSH and CDR2 is LQKENI. This CDR3 has 15 residues. CDR3 protein: CASSPTASHGETQYF.

This rearrangement joins TRBV2 to TRBJ1-5; TCRdb's D gene call, TRBD1, goes unchecked for lack of DNA. CDR1 is SNHLY and CDR2 is FYNNEI in the germline V gene. The CDR3 totals 15 residues. The CDR3 here is CASQLQGAGNQPQHF.

This chain joins TRBV18 and TRBJ2-1; the TCRdb call, TRBD2, lacks DNA for checking. This CDR3 comprises 13 residues. Germline-derived CDR1 and CDR2 are KGHSH and LQKENI. The CDR3 loop is CASSRSSGNEQFF.

The rearrangement joins TRBV29-1 to TRBJ1-1; TCRdb selects TRBD1, and the lack of DNA leaves this call unchecked. The CDR3 is 13 residues long. Germline V gives CDR1 SQVTM, CDR2 ANQGSEA. CDR3: CSAGDGENTEAFF.

The genes are TRBV12-3 or TRBV12-4 and TRBJ2-1. The CDR3 extends over 15 amino acids. The CDR3 is CASSSIGTPYNEQFF.